This T cell receptor (beta chain) was recovered during a study of blood T cell repertoires in COVID-19. At the level of the study: Whether acute or convalescent, the COVID-19 samples came from the United States, Italy and Spain.

How the authors handled the data: From reference gene primer amplification, estimates of nucleated cell counts were derived. The assay was immunoSEQ multiplex PCR, and TCRdb's table has in-frame clones only and misses some. Clone size and V and J calls were adopted from that table, with D and trimming inferred from the DNA. Among roughly 200,000 clones listed, 87% were seen once. CDR1 and CDR2 (germline): SGHKS, YYEKEE (reference sequence). Losses at the gene ends were 4 bases for V and 12 bases for J; bases not matched to a gene: 6. CDR3 size: 11 residues. This rearrangement joins TRBV5-5 to TRBJ1-1, with 7 bases aligning to TRBD1. The clonotype comes from a woman between 18 and 30 years old who had recovered from COVID-19. What was sequenced was peripheral blood. This chain's CDR3 is CASSVGGPTFF. CDR3 coding DNA: TGTGCCAGCAGCGTAGGGGGCCCGACTTTCTTT.